A selection of T cell receptor beta chains follows, all from one sample in a study of OX40 agonist ivuxolimab in advanced cancers. TCRdb keeps only in-frame clones here, not all; method: immunoSEQ multiplex PCR. The sample records tens of thousands of clones, about 86% being singletons. The material was CD4+ or CD8+ T cells sorted from blood, obtained in a trial of the OX40 agonist ivuxolimab. These receptors originate from an adult with an advanced solid tumor such as melanoma, head and neck, liver or kidney cancer. CDR3s include the opening cysteine and the closing phenylalanine or tryptophan. A D gene is named only where the DNA matches it firmly. Not every row has a clone size; where given, it reads once, few, many or a size class.

NA | TRBJ2-7 | NA | TRBV6-1 | TGTGCCAGCAGTGATCCGGGCTCCTACGAGCAGTACTTC | CASSDPGSYEQYF
TRBD2 | TRBJ2-3 | NA | TRBV2 | TGTGCCAGCAGTGAGGTAGCGGGGGGGCCTACAGATACGCAGTATTTT | CASSEVAGGPTDTQYF
TRBD2 | TRBJ2-5 | NA | TRBV7-3 | TGTGCCAGCAGCCCGGGACTAGCGGAAGAGACCCAGTACTTC | CASSPGLAEETQYF
TRBD1 | TRBJ2-1 | NA | TRBV2 | TGTGCCAGCAGTGAAAGACAGGGGTACTACAATGAGCAGTTCTTC | CASSERQGYYNEQFF
TRBD1 | TRBJ2-7 | NA | TRBV18 | TGTGCCAGCTCACCATCGGCAGGGGGCGCGGGAGAGCAGTACTTC | CASSPSAGGAGEQYF
NA | TRBJ2-5 | NA | TRBV30 | TGTGCCTGGAGTGGGGGCGAGACCCAGTACTTC | CAWSGGETQYF
NA | TRBJ1-2 | NA | TRBV27 | TGTGCCAGCAGTTTTCGGACCGGAGGGGGCTACACCTTC | CASSFRTGGGYTF
NA | TRBJ1-5 | few | TRBV30 | TGTGCCTGGAGTGTAGGGAGGAATCAGCCCCAGCATTTT | CAWSVGRNQPQHF
TRBD1 | TRBJ2-7 | NA | TRBV6-1 | TGTGCCAGCAGTCACCACAGGGGCCCCTACCCCGAGCAGTACTTC | CASSHHRGPYPEQYF
NA | TRBJ2-7 | NA | TRBV7-2 | TGTGCCAGCAGCTTAGTCCAGGGAATGACCTACGAGCAGTACTTC | CASSLVQGMTYEQYF
TRBD2 | TRBJ2-2 | NA | TRBV12-5 | TGTGCTAGTGCCCCGACTAGCGGACTCGGCTCGGGGACCGGGGAGCTGTTTTTT | CASAPTSGLGSGTGELFF
TRBD1 | TRBJ2-7 | NA | TRBV10-3 | TGTGCCATCAGTTCGACAGGGGCCTATTTACAATCCTACGAGCAGTACTTC | CAISSTGAYLQSYEQYF
NA | TRBJ1-2 | NA | TRBV7-6 | TGTGCCAGCAGCCCCCTCCGGGGGCAGGGCCCAACCGACTATGGCTACACCTTC | CASSPLRGQGPTDYGYTF
NA | TRBJ1-3 | NA | TRBV18 | TGTGCCAGCTCACCTGGAGGGAGTGGAAACACCATATATTTT | CASSPGGSGNTIYF